This TCR beta chain appears in the sequencing data of a study of OX40 agonist ivuxolimab in advanced cancers. General observations from the study: The CD4+ and CD8+ T cells in the blood had expanded clonally by week 6 at 0.1 to 3.0 mg/kg.

The CDR3 runs 14 residues. The V and J ends lost 1 base and 5 bases respectively, with 11 bases between them. Germline loops: CDR1 SGHNT, CDR2 YENEEA. Sequencing used immunoSEQ multiplex PCR; TCRdb keeps in-frame clones, though not all of them. This repertoire shows tens of thousands of clones, about 93% found once; its top ten account for approximately 9.9%. As regards this clone: Its antigen is currently unknown.

Sample: CD4+ or CD8+ T cells sorted from blood, taken in a trial of the OX40 agonist ivuxolimab. The J gene is TRBJ2-5, the V gene TRBV11-3; no clear D gene. This clonotype originated in an adult with an advanced solid tumor such as melanoma, head and neck, liver or kidney cancer. This CDR3 is CASSLVSPRETQYF. The CDR3, as DNA: TGTGCCAGCAGCTTAGTGTCTCCTCGGGAGACCCAGTACTTC.